The 10 T cell receptor beta chains listed next were all sequenced from one sample in a study of post-analysis software for immune sequencing data. Antigen specificity for these receptors is unknown. Built from TCR beta cDNA, the libraries had unique molecular identifiers in them. Via MiXCR, TCRdb re-called the PCR reads, giving one row per CDR3 protein. This table has roughly 700,000 distinct CDR3 sequences, approximately 30% appearing once. Study-wide results and limits: Comparison of patients with controls showed a handful of TRBV segments more frequent in patients, TRBV5-6, TRBV5-1 and TRBV20-1 among them.

Sequencing was performed on blood. The receptors come from a girl aged 10 to 17 with multiple sclerosis.

Only a few counts were recorded for this clonotype. V gene TRBV11-2 combines with J gene TRBJ2-1; D might be TRBD2 (5 bases). Germline lookup yields CDR1 SGHAT and CDR2 FQNNGV. The CDR3 has 15 residues. V was cut by 4 bases and J by 4 bases, with 14 bases left in between. DNA for the CDR3: TGTGCCAGCAGCTCCGGACTCGGTCGGTACAATGAGCAGTTCTTC. It yields the protein CASSSGLGRYNEQFF. The whole variable domain, filled in from reference TRBV11-2 and TRBJ2-1, reads EAGVAQSPRYKIIEKRQSVAFWCNPISGHATLYWYQQILGQGPKLLIQFQNNGVVDDSQLPKDRFSAERLKGVDSTLKIQPAKLEDSAVYLCASSSGLGRYNEQFFGPGTRLTVL.

This clonotype has more than one count but fewer than ten. This chain joins TRBV12-3 or TRBV12-4 and TRBJ1-4; no firm D call. The CDR3 length is 15 residues. Trimming left V 3 bases short and J 7 bases short, with 15 bases between. CDR3: CASSFVGPNGEKLFF. As DNA, the CDR3 is TGTGCCAGCAGTTTTGTCGGCCCTAATGGTGAAAAACTGTTTTTT.

The V call is TRBV7-2, the J call TRBJ2-3; D might be TRBD1 or TRBD2, each matching 5 bases. The ends were cut back, 6 bases at V and 2 bases at J, with 9 bases in the middle. The CDR3 runs 13 residues. Germline loops: CDR1 SGHTA, CDR2 FQGNSA. CDR3 loop: CASRRGPTDTQYF. DNA of the CDR3: TGTGCCAGCAGGAGGGGACCCACAGATACGCAGTATTTT.

This rearrangement joins TRBV5-1 to TRBJ1-3; no reliable D call. V dropped 0 bases and J dropped 1 base, with 11 bases sitting between them. Germline lookup yields CDR1 SGHRS and CDR2 YFSETQ. The CDR3 sequence is 16 residues long. The CDR3 region has the DNA TGCGCCAGCAGCTTGGACGGCAGGTTGTCTGGAAACACCATATATTTT. It encodes CASSLDGRLSGNTIYF.

V usage is TRBV5-1 and J usage is TRBJ2-3; D remains ambiguous. This CDR3 contains 17 residues. CDR1 and CDR2 (germline): SGHRS, YFSETQ. The V end lost 0 bases, the J end lost 7 bases, and 21 bases lay between the germline ends. Here the CDR3 DNA reads TGCGCCAGCAGCTTGGGTCCCCATCTTAAGTCCCCGCATACGCAGTATTTT. Encoded protein: CASSLGPHLKSPHTQYF. The variable domain in full, with the rest retrieved from reference TRBV5-1 and TRBJ2-3, is KAGVTQTPRYLIKTRGQQVTLSCSPISGHRSVSWYQQTPGQGLQFLFEYFSETQRNKGNFPGRFSGRQFSNSRSEMNVSTLELGDSALYLCASSLGPHLKSPHTQYFGPGTRLTVL.

The V gene is TRBV25-1, the J gene TRBJ2-1, with 8 bases identical to TRBD2. Trimming at V came to 7 bases and at J to 7 bases, leaving 12 bases not matched to a gene. The length of the CDR3 is 15 residues. Germline V CDR1 and CDR2: MGHDK, SYGVNS. In DNA form, the CDR3 reads TGTGCCAGCACCGATAGCGGGATTTGGGGGAATGAGCAGTTCTTC. It codes for CASTDSGIWGNEQFF.

The chain joins TRBV12-3 or TRBV12-4 to TRBJ2-3, with 10 nucleotides matching TRBD2. CDR3 length: 16 amino acids. Trimming removed 3 bases from V and 1 base from J; junction bases left unmatched: 4. For the CDR3, the DNA is TGTGCCAGCAGTTTCCTAGCGGGAGCGGGCACAGATACGCAGTATTTT. It encodes CASSFLAGAGTDTQYF.

The chain carries TRBV27 and TRBJ2-3; D remains unclear. CDR1 is MNHEY, CDR2 SMNVEV, per germline (reference sequence). V was trimmed by 1 base and J by 3 bases, leaving 8 bases between them. This CDR3 contains 14 residues. CDR3 region: CASSLLWSTDTQYF. CDR3 sequence (DNA): TGTGCCAGCAGTTTATTATGGTCGACAGATACGCAGTATTTT.

Here the CDR3 DNA reads TGCGCCAGCACCGGGGGGCTAGACTTCTACGAGCAGTACTTC. Residues: CASTGGLDFYEQYF. The genes are TRBV10-2 and TRBJ2-7; D is perhaps TRBD2 (7 bases). V lost 7 bases to trimming and J lost 3 bases, with 16 bases between them. There are 14 residues in the CDR3. Germline V gene data show CDR1 as WSHSY and CDR2 as SAAADI.

About this clonotype: The junction differs from germline at one of its ends, possibly a read error. The chain is built from TRBV29-1 and TRBJ1-4, with D possibly TRBD1 on 5 matching bases. The CDR3 runs 14 residues. Germline-derived CDR1 and CDR2 are SQVTM and ANQGSEA. The CDR3 nucleotides read TGCAGCGTGGGGGGATCAACAACTAATGAAAAACGGTTTTTT. This codes for CSVGGSTTNEKRFF.